These 29 T cell receptor beta chains originate from one sample sequenced in a study of T-cell reconstitution after alpha-beta-depleted transplantation in children. Construction of the TCRbeta library involved unique molecular identifiers. TCRdb re-called the PCR reads through MiXCR, storing one row per CDR3 protein. The sample contains 200,000 to 250,000 distinct CDR3 sequences, roughly 6.6% of which appear only once. The sequencing used PBMCs, collected before TCRalphabeta/CD19-depleted stem cell transplant. All receptors come from a boy aged 2 to 10 with acute lymphoblastic leukemia, due to receive a stem cell transplant.

In this sample, this clonotype turned up many times. The chain employs TRBV12-3 or TRBV12-4 and TRBJ2-7; 7 bases agree with TRBD2. The CDR3 extends over 13 amino acids. V shed 6 bases and J 6 bases; nucleotides not matched to a gene: 8. In DNA, the CDR3 is TGTGCCAGCAGGTCGGGGGGTTTAGGCGAGCAGTACTTC. Translating it yields CASRSGGLGEQYF.

This clonotype was detected only a few times. This chain joins TRBV7-9 and TRBJ2-1; TRBD2 aligns across 8 bases. V shed 5 bases, J shed 0 bases, and the junction held 9 bases outside the gene matches. This CDR3 spans 17 amino acids. Germline values: CDR1 SEHNR, CDR2 FQNEAQ (reference sequence). DNA of the CDR3: TGTGCCAGCAGCCCTCGGAGCAGCGGGAGCTCCTACAATGAGCAGTTCTTC. The encoded protein is CASSPRSSGSSYNEQFF.

CDR3 DNA sequence: TGTGCCAGCAGTATACTAGCGGGAGGTCTAAGGTTCGACGTCTACGAGCAGTACTTC. It is translated as CASSILAGGLRFDVYEQYF. The rearrangement links TRBV25-1 to TRBJ2-7; 12 nucleotides line up with TRBD2. From germline, CDR1 is MGHDK and CDR2 SYGVNS. The J segment lost 3 bases and the V segment lost 5 bases, leaving 17 bases of the junction unmatched. The CDR3 spans 19 residues.

This clonotype was counted many times. V and J are TRBV28 and TRBJ2-3; 12 positions agree with TRBD2. The CDR3 spans 18 residues. Trimming took 4 bases from V and 5 from J; bases not matched to a gene: 13. From germline, CDR1 is MDHEN and CDR2 SYDVKM. This chain's CDR3 is CASSSPRRLAGVGDTQYF. In nucleotides, the CDR3 is TGTGCCAGCAGTTCACCACGTCGACTAGCGGGAGTGGGAGATACGCAGTATTTT. Together with reference TRBV28 and TRBJ2-3, the CDR3 gives the full variable domain: DVKVTQSSRYLVKRTGEKVFLECVQDMDHENMFWYRQDPGLGLRLIYFSYDVKMKEKGDIPEGYSVSREKKERFSLILESASTNQTSMYLCASSSPRRLAGVGDTQYFGPGTRLTVL.

This clonotype was seen repeatedly, ten times or more. V and J are TRBV19 and TRBJ2-7; 10 nucleotides match TRBD2. Germline trimming cut 3 bases from V and 2 bases from J; bases unmatched to any gene: 4. The CDR3 is 15 residues long. Per the germline V gene, CDR1 is LNHDA and CDR2 is SQIVND (reference sequence). The CDR3: CASSIASGSPYEQYF. In DNA form, the CDR3 reads TGTGCCAGTAGTATTGCTAGCGGGAGTCCCTACGAGCAGTACTTC.

This chain connects TRBV5-1 to TRBJ1-3, with 11 bases matching TRBD1. After removal of 0 bases from V and 4 bases from J, the junction contained 9 bases not matched to a gene. In germline, CDR1 is SGHRS, CDR2 YFSETQ. The CDR3 sequence is 18 residues long. CDR3 DNA: TGCGCCAGCAGCTTGGTTCTTGGACAGGGGGCTTTCGGAAACACCATATATTTT. This translates into CASSLVLGQGAFGNTIYF.

This clonotype was recorded at least ten times. The chain has TRBV29-1 and TRBJ2-3; 10 nucleotides line up with TRBD1. CDR1 and CDR2 from the germline V gene are SQVTM and ANQGSEA. V gave up 3 bases and J gave up 3 bases; unmatched junction bases: 3. The CDR3 sequence is 14 residues long. CDR3 nucleotides: TGCAGCGTTGAGCGACAGGGGGCAACAGATACGCAGTATTTT. This sequence encodes CSVERQGATDTQYF.

This clonotype was seen repeatedly, ten times or more. The chain combines TRBV4-3 with TRBJ2-7; D is ambiguous. V shed 0 bases and J shed 0 bases, with 9 bases lying between them. This CDR3 is 15 amino acids long. Germline V gene lookup returns CDR1 LGHNA and CDR2 YSLEER. This CDR3 reads CASSQDDRSSYEQYF. In nucleotides, the CDR3 is TGCGCCAGCAGCCAAGATGACCGGAGCTCCTACGAGCAGTACTTC.

The table lists this clonotype with a few counts. V gene TRBV4-3 combines with J gene TRBJ2-1; a weak D match, TRBD2 (6 bases). The V gene lost 4 bases and the J gene lost 8 bases, with 21 bases spanning the gap. This CDR3 comprises 16 residues. Germline V CDR1 and CDR2: LGHNA, YSLEER. The CDR3 protein is CASSPVRDIEGDEQFF. CDR3 DNA sequence: TGCGCCAGCAGCCCCGTGCGGGATATCGAGGGCGATGAGCAGTTCTTC.

This clonotype was seen a handful of times. The genes are TRBV21-1 and TRBJ2-7. TRBV21-1 is a recognized pseudogene. CDR3 size: 12 residues. The CDR3 sequence: CASRLVVFEQYF. The CDR3 DNA reads TGTGCCAGCAGGTTGGTGGTTTTCGAGCAGTACTTC.

There are many counts of this clonotype. The rearrangement links TRBV7-9 to TRBJ2-1; perhaps TRBD2 as D (5 bases). The CDR3 totals 15 residues. CDR1 is SEHNR and CDR2 is FQNEAQ in the germline V gene (reference sequence). The V end was cut by 1 base, the J end by 4 bases, with 11 bases between. CDR3 nucleotides: TGTGCCAGCAGCTTAGTGGCCGGGGTTTACAATGAGCAGTTCTTC. This gives the protein CASSLVAGVYNEQFF.

CDR3 in amino acids: CASRRQPQHF. CDR3 in DNA: TGTGCCAGTCGGAGGCAGCCCCAGCATTTT. The J gene is TRBJ1-5, the V gene TRBV7-8; unclear D gene. Trimming removed 9 bases from V and 7 bases from J, with 7 bases in between. The germline gives CDR1 SGHVS, CDR2 FQNEAQ. The CDR3 runs to 10 residues.

This clonotype was counted at least ten times. V and J are TRBV7-2 and TRBJ2-2; D gene unclear. This CDR3 is 14 amino acids long. CDR1 and CDR2 from the germline V gene are SGHTA and FQGNSA. V was trimmed by 5 bases and J by 5 bases, leaving 12 bases between them. The CDR3: CASSRHMRTGELFF. In DNA form, the CDR3 reads TGTGCCAGCAGCCGTCATATGCGGACCGGGGAGCTGTTTTTT. The full variable domain, rest sourced from reference TRBV7-2 and TRBJ2-2, is GAGVSQSPSNKVTEKGKDVELRCDPISGHTALYWYRQSLGQGLEFLIYFQGNSAPDKSGLPSDRFSAERTGGSVSTLTIQRTQQEDSAVYLCASSRHMRTGELFFGEGSRLTVL.

Regarding this clonotype: The junction differs from germline at one of its ends, possibly a read error. This rearrangement joins TRBV12-3 or TRBV12-4 to TRBJ1-3; 7 bases agree with TRBD1. The CDR3 runs 18 residues. CDR3 region: CACSLALDRTSSGNTIYF. CDR3 DNA: TGTGCCTGCAGTTTAGCCCTGGACAGGACGAGCTCTGGAAACACCATATATTTT.

This clonotype came up many times. This chain joins TRBV18 and TRBJ2-2; 9 bases are a match to TRBD2. The germline CDR1 and CDR2 sequences are KGHSH and LQKENI. The trim removed 3 bases at V and 2 bases at J, leaving 4 bases unmatched. The CDR3 sequence is 16 residues long. The CDR3 sequence: CASSPLAGANTGELFF. In nucleotides, the CDR3 is TGTGCCAGCTCACCGTTAGCGGGGGCTAACACCGGGGAGCTGTTTTTT.

The CDR3 coding sequence is TGTGCCAGCACCGGGACTAGCGGGACCGGGGAGCTGTTTTTT. It specifies CASTGTSGTGELFF. This rearrangement joins TRBV6-1 to TRBJ2-2; TRBD2 matches 12 bases. The CDR3 extends over 14 amino acids. The germline CDR1 and CDR2 sequences are MNHNS and SASEGT. Trimming took 7 bases from V and 5 from J; bases not matched to a gene: 2.

This clonotype was seen only a few times. The chain joins TRBV20-1 to TRBJ2-3; no clear D gene. Per the germline V gene, CDR1 is DFQATT and CDR2 is SNEGSKA (reference sequence). CDR3 size: 12 residues. Trimming pared 1 base from V and 6 bases from J, leaving 8 bases between. Here the CDR3 reads CSARGLMDTQYF. The CDR3 DNA reads TGCAGTGCTAGAGGCCTGATGGATACGCAGTATTTT.

About this clonotype: A much larger clonotype is one base distant, so this may be a read error. This chain links TRBV5-6 with TRBJ2-5; 12 bases are a match to TRBD2. CDR1 and CDR2 (germline): SGHDT, YYEEEE. This CDR3 is built from 15 residues. V lost 2 bases and J lost 3; bases outside the gene matches: 2. The DNA of the CDR3 is TGTGCCAGCAGCTTAGGACTAGCGGGGAAAGAGACCCAGTACTTC. Its protein product is CASSLGLAGKETQYF.

This clonotype was seen ten or more times. J is TRBJ1-1 and V is TRBV9, with 8 bases aligning to TRBD1. The CDR3 runs 15 residues. V gave up 0 bases and J gave up 4 bases; unmatched junction bases: 5. CDR1 and CDR2 (germline): SGDLS, YYNGEE. This chain's CDR3 is CASSVGGTGFTEAFF. The CDR3 region has the DNA TGTGCCAGCAGCGTAGGGGGGACAGGTTTCACTGAAGCTTTCTTT.

The chain links TRBV5-1 to TRBJ2-7; unclear D gene. Germline CDR1 and CDR2: SGHRS and YFSETQ. Trimming stripped 2 bases from V and 2 bases from J, with 8 bases between. The length of the CDR3 is 13 residues. The CDR3 loop reads CASSFGDPYEQYF. Here the CDR3 DNA reads TGCGCCAGCAGCTTTGGGGATCCCTACGAGCAGTACTTC.

This clonotype was seen repeatedly, ten times or more. This chain connects TRBV10-3 to TRBJ2-7; the D gene could be TRBD1 or TRBD2 (5 bases each). CDR1 ENHRY and CDR2 SYGVKD come from the germline V gene. The ends were cut back, 2 bases at V and 6 bases at J, with 11 bases in the middle. This CDR3 is 13 amino acids long. In nucleotides, the CDR3 is TGTGCCATCAGTGAGCCCACTAGGGGCGAGCAGTACTTC. It encodes CAISEPTRGEQYF.

This clonotype showed up just a few times. The chain couples TRBV5-1 to TRBJ2-2; 9 bases are a match to TRBD2. The length of the CDR3 is 16 residues. V trimming: 0 bases; J trimming: 2 bases; junction bases outside the gene matches: 2. Germline loops: CDR1 SGHRS, CDR2 YFSETQ. The CDR3, as DNA: TGCGCCAGCAGCTTGGAAGCGGGGGGAAACACCGGGGAGCTGTTTTTT. This encodes CASSLEAGGNTGELFF.

This clonotype appeared many times. This sequence joins TRBV12-3 or TRBV12-4 and TRBJ2-3; TRBD2 might be the D (6 bases). The CDR3 extends over 15 amino acids. V dropped 5 bases and J dropped 2 bases, with 14 bases sitting between them. CDR3 sequence: CASSPYSGPTDTQYF. DNA of the CDR3: TGTGCCAGCAGTCCGTATAGCGGACCCACAGATACGCAGTATTTT.

The V call is TRBV7-9, the J call TRBJ1-1; 7 nucleotides align to TRBD1. The trim removed 3 bases at V and 11 bases at J, leaving 9 bases unmatched. Germline values: CDR1 SEHNR, CDR2 FQNEAQ (reference sequence). The CDR3 sequence is 13 residues long. CDR3 DNA sequence: TGTGCCAGCAGCTTTCGGACAGGCCCGCCTGCTTTCTTT. Its protein product is CASSFRTGPPAFF.

This clonotype was counted a few times. The chain has TRBV12-3 or TRBV12-4 and TRBJ2-6; maybe TRBD2 (5 bases). The V end was cut by 6 bases, the J end by 0 bases, with 18 bases between. The CDR3 length is 18 residues. The CDR3 DNA sequence: TGTGCCAGCAGGGGAGTAGTAGAGAGGCACTCTGGGGCCAACGTCCTGACTTTC. As protein: CASRGVVERHSGANVLTF.

This clonotype was seen at least ten times. The V gene is TRBV12-3 or TRBV12-4, the J gene TRBJ2-6; 9 bases agree with TRBD2. The CDR3 sequence is 16 residues long. V dropped 10 bases and J dropped 0; count of bases not matched to a gene: 7. The DNA for the CDR3 is TGTGCCATCAGCGGGGGGAAGAGCTCTGGGGCCAACGTCCTGACTTTC. The encoded protein is CAISGGKSSGANVLTF.

This chain uses TRBV20-1 with TRBJ2-5, with D possibly TRBD1 on 5 matching bases. V was cut by 5 bases and J by 5 bases, with 15 bases left in between. The CDR3 is 13 amino acids. Germline loops: CDR1 DFQATT, CDR2 SNEGSKA (reference sequence). CDR3 nucleotide sequence: TGCAGTGCTCCCGACAGTCCCCAGGAGACCCAGTACTTC. Protein: CSAPDSPQETQYF.

At least ten counts were recorded for this clonotype. The chain employs TRBV28 and TRBJ1-4; D is unresolved. V lost 4 bases and J 0 bases, leaving 9 bases between the germline ends. This CDR3 contains 15 residues. CDR1 MDHEN and CDR2 SYDVKM come from the germline V gene. This chain's CDR3 is CASSSHLATNEKLFF. In DNA form, the CDR3 reads TGTGCCAGCAGTTCCCACCTTGCAACTAATGAAAAACTGTTTTTT.

The rearrangement uses TRBV7-2 and TRBJ2-7; possible D gene TRBD2, 6 bases. CDR1 is SGHTA and CDR2 is FQGNSA in the germline V gene. V shed 5 bases and J shed 1 base, with 15 bases lying between them. This CDR3 region has 15 residues. The CDR3 bases are TGTGCCAGCAGCCCAGCGGGCAGCCTATCCTACGAGCAGTACTTC. It encodes CASSPAGSLSYEQYF. Filled out from reference TRBV7-2 and TRBJ2-7, the complete variable domain reads GAGVSQSPSNKVTEKGKDVELRCDPISGHTALYWYRQSLGQGLEFLIYFQGNSAPDKSGLPSDRFSAERTGGSVSTLTIQRTQQEDSAVYLCASSPAGSLSYEQYFGPGTRLTVT.